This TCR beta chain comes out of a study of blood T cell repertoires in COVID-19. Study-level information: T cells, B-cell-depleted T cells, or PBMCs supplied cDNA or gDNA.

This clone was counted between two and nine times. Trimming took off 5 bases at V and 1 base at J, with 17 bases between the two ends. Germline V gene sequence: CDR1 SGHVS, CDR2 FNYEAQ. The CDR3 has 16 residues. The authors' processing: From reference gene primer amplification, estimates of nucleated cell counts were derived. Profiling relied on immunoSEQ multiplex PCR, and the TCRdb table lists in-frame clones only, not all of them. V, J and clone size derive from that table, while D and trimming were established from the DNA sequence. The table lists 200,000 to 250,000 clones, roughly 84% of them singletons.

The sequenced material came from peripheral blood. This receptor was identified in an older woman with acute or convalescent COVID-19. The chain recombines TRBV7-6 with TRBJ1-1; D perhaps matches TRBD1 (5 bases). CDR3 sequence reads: CASSPSGMGGNTEAFF. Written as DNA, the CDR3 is TGTGCCAGCAGCCCGTCGGGGATGGGGGGGAACACTGAAGCTTTCTTT. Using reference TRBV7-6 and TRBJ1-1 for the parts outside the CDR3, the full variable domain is GAGVSQSPRYKVTKRGQDVALRCDPISGHVSLYWYRQALGQGPEFLTYFNYEAQQDKSGLPNDRFSAERPEGSISTLTIQRTEQRDSAMYRCASSPSGMGGNTEAFFGQGTRLTVV.